Below, one T cell receptor beta chain is given with its context. This sample was taken from a study of blood T cell repertoires in COVID-19. Overall study: The United States, Italy and Spain were the sources of the acute and convalescent COVID-19 samples. T cells, B-cell-depleted T cells, or PBMCs supplied cDNA or gDNA.

The method was immunoSEQ multiplex PCR; TCRdb's version includes in-frame clones alone and lacks a portion of them. This table holds 200,000 to 250,000 clones, around four fifths found once. This CDR3 has 17 residues. The V gene's germline CDR1 is SGHRS and CDR2 YFSETQ. V lost 0 bases to trimming and J lost 2 bases; unmatched junction nucleotides: 5. The receptor's source is a woman in her 50s who had been exposed to COVID-19. This chain uses TRBV5-1 with TRBJ2-2; 9 positions agree with TRBD1. Sequences were obtained from PBMCs or T cells enriched from blood (not recorded which). CDR3 sequence reads: CASSLEGTGFNTGELFF. The CDR3 region has the DNA TGCGCCAGCAGCTTGGAAGGGACAGGGTTTAACACCGGGGAGCTGTTTTTT.